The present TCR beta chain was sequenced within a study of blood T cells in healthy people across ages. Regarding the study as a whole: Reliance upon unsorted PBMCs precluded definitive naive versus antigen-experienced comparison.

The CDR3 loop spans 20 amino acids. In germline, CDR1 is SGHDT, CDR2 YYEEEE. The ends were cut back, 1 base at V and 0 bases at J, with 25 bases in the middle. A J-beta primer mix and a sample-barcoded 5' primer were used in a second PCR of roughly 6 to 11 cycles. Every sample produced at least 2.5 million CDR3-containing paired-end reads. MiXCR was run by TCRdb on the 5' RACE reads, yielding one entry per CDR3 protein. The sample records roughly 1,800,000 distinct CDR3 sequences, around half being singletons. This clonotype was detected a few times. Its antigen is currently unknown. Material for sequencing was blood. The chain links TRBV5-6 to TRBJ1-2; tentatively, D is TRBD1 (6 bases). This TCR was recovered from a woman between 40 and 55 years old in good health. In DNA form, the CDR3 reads TGTGCCAGCAGCTTGCGTATTTCCGGGACAAGTGACCTAGCTAACTATGGCTACACCTTC. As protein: CASSLRISGTSDLANYGYTF.